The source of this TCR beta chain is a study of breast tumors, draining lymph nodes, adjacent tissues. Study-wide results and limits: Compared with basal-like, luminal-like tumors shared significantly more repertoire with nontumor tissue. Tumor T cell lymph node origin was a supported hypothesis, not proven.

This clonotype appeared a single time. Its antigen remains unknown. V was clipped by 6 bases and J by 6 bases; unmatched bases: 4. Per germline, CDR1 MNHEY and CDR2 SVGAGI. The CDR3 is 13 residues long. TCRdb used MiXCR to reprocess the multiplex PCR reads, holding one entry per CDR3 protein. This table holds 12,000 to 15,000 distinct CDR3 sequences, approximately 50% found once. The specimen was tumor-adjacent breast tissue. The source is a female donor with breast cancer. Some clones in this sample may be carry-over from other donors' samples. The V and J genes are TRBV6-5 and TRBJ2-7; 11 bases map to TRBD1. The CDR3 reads CASRDRGQSEQYF. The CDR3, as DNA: TGTGCCAGCAGGGACAGGGGGCAGAGCGAGCAGTACTTC.